The clone carrying this T cell receptor beta chain came up once. Its target is unknown. The record originates from a study of T cells in Graves' hyperthyroidism and ophthalmopathy. Whole-study results and caveats: Appearing also in blood were most of the thyroid clonotypes expanded above 0.001.

Trimming removed 4 bases at V and 6 bases at J, with 12 bases between. This CDR3 is built from 14 residues. CDR1 LNHNV and CDR2 YYDKDF come from the germline V gene (reference sequence). There were TCR beta CDR3 regions amplified from RNA transcripts. TCR CDR3 regions were first amplified by RT-PCR with HTBI primers. Each CDR3 protein is one row after TCRdb ran MiXCR on the multiplex PCR reads. The sample has around 300,000 distinct CDR3 sequences; about 14% are singletons. The patients, who ranged from 18 to 65 in age, presented with newly diagnosed hyperthyroidism lasting under 2 months. This sequence originates from a woman younger than 45 with Graves' hyperthyroidism that later progressed to Graves' ophthalmopathy. Sequencing was performed on blood. V gene TRBV15 combines with J gene TRBJ2-2; D perhaps matches TRBD2 (5 bases). The CDR3 sequence: CATSTSGKSGELFF. The CDR3 DNA is TGTGCCACCAGCACATCCGGGAAGTCCGGGGAGCTGTTTTTT.